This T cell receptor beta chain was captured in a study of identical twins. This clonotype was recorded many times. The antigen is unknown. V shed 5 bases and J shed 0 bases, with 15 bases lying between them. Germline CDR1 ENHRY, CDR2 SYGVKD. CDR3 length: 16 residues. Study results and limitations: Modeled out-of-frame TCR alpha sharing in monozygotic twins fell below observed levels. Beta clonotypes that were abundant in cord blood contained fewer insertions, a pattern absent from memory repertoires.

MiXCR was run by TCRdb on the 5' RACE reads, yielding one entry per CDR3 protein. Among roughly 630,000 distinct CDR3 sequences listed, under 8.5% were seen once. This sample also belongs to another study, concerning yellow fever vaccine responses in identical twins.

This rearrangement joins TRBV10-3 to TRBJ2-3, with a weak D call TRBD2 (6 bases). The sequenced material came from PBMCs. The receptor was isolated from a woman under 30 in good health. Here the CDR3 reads CAISPNSGSSTDTQYF. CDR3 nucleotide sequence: TGTGCCATCAGTCCAAATAGCGGATCCAGCACAGATACGCAGTATTTT.